One and the same sample provided the 26 T cell receptor beta chains below, sequenced in a study of beta chain features in type 1 diabetes. The entirety of the isolated RNA underwent reverse transcription, so expressed TCRB transcripts were sequenced. TCRdb keeps only in-frame clones here, not all; method: immunoSEQ multiplex PCR. The table records approximately 150,000 clones, 10% of them present only once. Sequencing was carried out using naive CD4+ T cells from blood. Receptor source: a man aged 18-30 years in good health.

This clone was counted only a few times. This chain uses TRBV6-5 with TRBJ2-2; TRBD2 matches at 10 bases. With V trimmed by 6 bases and J by 6 bases, 7 bases remained unmatched. Germline lookup yields CDR1 MNHEY and CDR2 SVGAGI. CDR3 length equals 15 residues. The CDR3 region has the DNA TGTGCCAGCAGACCGCTAGCGGGGGAGTCCGGGGAGCTGTTTTTT. Encoded protein: CASRPLAGESGELFF.

The V and J genes are TRBV7-2 and TRBJ1-3; D possibly corresponds to TRBD1 (6 bases). The CDR3 has 15 amino acids. Between the trimmed V and J ends, which lost 6 bases and 0 bases, there was a span of 12 bases. Germline V gene data show CDR1 as SGHTA and CDR2 as FQGNSA. The CDR3 spells CASSSDSLSGNTIYF. CDR3 DNA: TGTGCCAGCAGTTCGGACAGCCTCTCTGGAAACACCATATATTTT.

Details on this clone: This specimen includes other DNA sequences encoding the same CDR3. V usage is TRBV6-5 and J usage is TRBJ1-5, with 8 bases that match TRBD1. The V gene's germline CDR1 is MNHEY and CDR2 SVGAGI. This CDR3 region has 13 residues. V lost 6 bases to trimming and J lost 6 bases; unmatched junction nucleotides: 4. CDR3: CASSPDRGQPQHF. The CDR3 nucleotides read TGTGCCAGCAGCCCCGACAGGGGTCAGCCCCAGCATTTT.

The V gene is TRBV6-4, the J gene TRBJ2-2; no clear D. This CDR3 comprises 15 residues. Germline V gives CDR1 MRHNA, CDR2 SNTAGT. Trimming pared 3 bases from V and 3 bases from J, leaving 11 bases between. The CDR3 DNA reads TGTGCCAGCAGTGAGATTCCAGGCTACACCGGGGAGCTGTTTTTT. Protein: CASSEIPGYTGELFF.

This clone was observed a few times. The chain has TRBV5-4 and TRBJ2-7; 10 bases match TRBD1. The germline gives CDR1 SGHNT, CDR2 YYREEE (reference sequence). There are 16 residues in the CDR3. V was clipped by 4 bases and J by 4 bases; unmatched bases: 11. CDR3 residues: CASSPARGTGDYEQYF. As DNA, the CDR3 is TGTGCCAGCAGCCCAGCTCGCGGGACAGGGGATTACGAGCAGTACTTC. The complete variable domain, with remaining parts taken from reference TRBV5-4 and TRBJ2-7, reads ETGVTQSPTHLIKTRGQQVTLRCSSQSGHNTVSWYQQALGQGPQFIFQYYREEENGRGNFPPRFSGLQFPNYSSELNVNALELDDSALYLCASSPARGTGDYEQYFGPGTRLTVT.

This clone turned up a few times. The rearrangement joins TRBV19 to TRBJ2-5, with a tentative D call TRBD1 (6 bases). Germline V CDR1 and CDR2: LNHDA, SQIVND (reference sequence). V was trimmed by 5 bases and J by 4 bases, leaving 11 bases between them. There are 13 residues in the CDR3. CDR3 protein: CASSAQGGETQYF. DNA of the CDR3: TGTGCCAGTAGTGCCCAAGGGGGAGAGACCCAGTACTTC. Based on the CDR3 plus reference TRBV19 and TRBJ2-5, the full variable domain is DGGITQSPKYLFRKEGQNVTLSCEQNLNHDAMYWYRQDPGQGLRLIYYSQIVNDFQKGDIAEGYSVSREKKESFPLTVTSAQKNPTAFYLCASSAQGGETQYFGPGTRLLVL.

The sample holds a few counts of this clone. This CDR3 is CAWSEQDYNSPLHF. The CDR3 coding sequence is TGTGCCTGGAGCGAACAAGATTATAATTCACCCCTCCACTTT. V gene TRBV30 combines with J gene TRBJ1-6; D remains ambiguous. The V and J ends lost 3 bases and 4 bases respectively, with 10 bases between them. The CDR3 has 14 amino acids. The germline gives CDR1 GTSNPN, CDR2 SVGIG (reference sequence).

The chain combines TRBV18 with TRBJ2-7, with D maybe TRBD1 (5 bases). The CDR3 runs 15 residues. The ends were cut back, 0 bases at V and 0 bases at J, with 9 bases in the middle. The germline gives CDR1 KGHSH, CDR2 LQKENI. CDR3 bases: TGTGCCAGCTCACCACCGATCAGGGCCTCCTACGAGCAGTACTTC. This gives the protein CASSPPIRASYEQYF.

The table lists this clone with a count of one. The CDR3 sequence: CASSDLASRQRVGAFF. CDR3 sequence (DNA): TGTGCCAGCAGTGACTTGGCCTCAAGACAGCGAGTAGGAGCTTTCTTT. The V and J genes are TRBV25-1 and TRBJ1-1; weak D call: TRBD1 (5 bases). Germline CDR1 MGHDK, CDR2 SYGVNS. V lost 3 bases, J lost 10 bases, and 24 bases lay in between. CDR3 length: 16 amino acids.

V gene TRBV7-2 combines with J gene TRBJ1-3; 8 bases match TRBD1. The V gene end was trimmed by 4 bases and the J gene end by 7 bases; junction bases not matched to a gene: 6. The CDR3 extends over 14 amino acids. Per germline, CDR1 SGHTA and CDR2 FQGNSA. CDR3 nucleotides: TGTGCCAGCAGCTCTCCGGACAGGGACAACACCATATATTTT. Translating it yields CASSSPDRDNTIYF.

This chain connects TRBV6-5 to TRBJ1-2; perhaps TRBD1 as D (5 bases). CDR3 length equals 15 residues. CDR1 is MNHEY, CDR2 SVGAGI, per germline. V dropped 0 bases and J dropped 4 bases, with 12 bases sitting between them. CDR3 bases: TGTGCCAGCAGTTACTCTGCCAGGGAGGGCTATGGCTACACCTTC. Encoded protein: CASSYSAREGYGYTF.

The rearrangement links TRBV5-6 to TRBJ2-7; a weak D match, TRBD1 (6 bases). This CDR3 region has 14 residues. Germline V CDR1 and CDR2: SGHDT, YYEEEE. V dropped 5 bases and J dropped 1 base, with 13 bases sitting between them. Here the CDR3 DNA reads TGTGCCAGCAGGGCCGGGACATCATCCTACGAGCAGTACTTC. It translates to CASRAGTSSYEQYF.

Only a few counts were recorded for this clone. J is TRBJ2-7 and V is TRBV6-5, with D unclear. The CDR3 loop spans 14 amino acids. V was trimmed by 1 base and J by 0 bases, leaving 7 bases between them. Germline-derived CDR1 and CDR2 are MNHEY and SVGAGI. As DNA, the CDR3 is TGTGCCAGCAGTTACTTAACGGGCTCCTACGAGCAGTACTTC. It is translated as CASSYLTGSYEQYF.

The chain employs TRBV29-1 and TRBJ1-5, with TRBD1 matching 9 bases. V dropped 4 bases and J dropped 0; count of bases not matched to a gene: 4. The CDR3 is made up of 15 amino acids. Germline CDR1 is SQVTM and CDR2 is ANQGSEA. This CDR3 reads CSVGGQGYSNQPQHF. The CDR3 nucleotides are TGCAGCGTTGGGGGACAGGGCTATAGCAATCAGCCCCAGCATTTT.

In this sample, this clone turned up a few times. The chain couples TRBV10-3 to TRBJ2-1, with 9 bases fitting TRBD2. The germline V gene encodes CDR1 ENHRY and CDR2 SYGVKD. J gave up 7 bases and V 4 bases, and 8 bases lay outside the gene matches. The CDR3 loop spans 15 amino acids. Written as DNA, the CDR3 is TGTGCCATCAGTGTAAAAGCGGGGGGTGAAAATGAGCAGTTCTTC. Translating gives CAISVKAGGENEQFF.

This rearrangement joins TRBV5-4 to TRBJ2-7, with a weak D call TRBD1 (5 bases). Between the trimmed V and J ends, which lost 1 base and 3 bases, there was a span of 14 bases. Germline CDR1 and CDR2: SGHNT and YYREEE (reference sequence). The CDR3 length is 15 residues. In nucleotides, the CDR3 is TGTGCCAGCAGCTTGCCCGGCGCCCAGGGCTACGAGCAGTACTTC. Translating it yields CASSLPGAQGYEQYF.

V gene TRBV6-5 combines with J gene TRBJ2-7; unclear D gene. Germline CDR1 MNHEY, CDR2 SVGAGI. There are 14 residues in the CDR3. Trimming left V 2 bases short and J 3 bases short, with 11 bases between. The DNA for the CDR3 is TGTGCCAGCAGTTACGGGCAGAGAAGCTACGAGCAGTACTTC. Translation: CASSYGQRSYEQYF.

This clone was counted between two and nine times. This chain connects TRBV6-5 to TRBJ1-5; no definite D call. Germline lookup yields CDR1 MNHEY and CDR2 SVGAGI. V was shortened by 2 bases and J by 4 bases, with 6 bases between the two germline ends. The CDR3 consists of 13 residues. In nucleotides, the CDR3 is TGTGCCAGCAGTTACGACGGGAATCAGCCCCAGCATTTT. This translates into CASSYDGNQPQHF.

This chain links TRBV7-2 with TRBJ2-5, with 10 bases identical to TRBD2. Germline V CDR1 and CDR2: SGHTA, FQGNSA. V dropped 5 bases and J dropped 4; count of bases not matched to a gene: 7. This CDR3 has 15 residues. The CDR3 DNA reads TGTGCCAGCAGCCGGCAGCGGGGGGGGAGAGAGACCCAGTACTTC. This codes for CASSRQRGGRETQYF.

This clone has only a few counts. V is TRBV5-5 and J is TRBJ2-7; 10 bases are a match to TRBD1. The germline V gene has CDR1 SGHKS and CDR2 YYEKEE (reference sequence). With V trimmed by 0 bases and J by 3 bases, 3 bases remained unmatched. The CDR3 contains 15 residues. The CDR3 spells CASSLEDRGFYEQYF. In DNA, the CDR3 is TGTGCCAGCAGCTTGGAGGACAGGGGGTTCTACGAGCAGTACTTC.

This clone has only a few counts. The chain employs TRBV5-6 and TRBJ1-1; D is undetermined. The CDR3 spans 14 residues. Trimming took 4 bases from V and 0 from J, leaving 10 bases between them. CDR1 SGHDT and CDR2 YYEEEE come from the germline V gene. CDR3: CASSPRSLNTEAFF. In nucleotides, the CDR3 is TGTGCCAGCAGCCCCCGGAGTCTGAACACTGAAGCTTTCTTT.

This clone has a handful of counts. The chain has TRBV7-2 and TRBJ2-1, with 7 bases aligning to TRBD1. Trimming cost V 6 bases and J 5 bases; bases outside gene matches: 16. Looked up from germline, CDR1 is SGHTA and CDR2 is FQGNSA. This CDR3 comprises 17 residues. The CDR3: CASRQPVGTEAHNEQFF. In DNA, the CDR3 is TGTGCCAGCAGACAACCCGTGGGGACAGAGGCCCACAATGAGCAGTTCTTC.

This clone was found a few times. The gene calls are TRBV5-1 and TRBJ1-2; D unresolved. This CDR3 region has 12 residues. Trimming shortened V by 7 bases and J by 8 bases, and 15 bases separated the two germline ends. The germline V gene encodes CDR1 SGHRS and CDR2 YFSETQ. The CDR3 is CASAARDGGYTF. The DNA for the CDR3 is TGCGCCAGCGCCGCCCGGGATGGAGGCTACACCTTC.

This clone has a handful of counts. V is TRBV5-1 and J is TRBJ2-3, with TRBD1 matching 7 bases. Germline CDR1 reads SGHRS; CDR2 reads YFSETQ. This CDR3 is 15 amino acids long. J gave up 4 bases and V 4 bases, and 9 bases lay outside the gene matches. The CDR3 loop reads CASSPDRAFADTQYF. The CDR3 DNA reads as TGCGCCAGCAGCCCCGACAGGGCTTTCGCAGATACGCAGTATTTT.

The V and J genes are TRBV30 and TRBJ1-3; the D is unclear. Per germline, CDR1 GTSNPN and CDR2 SVGIG (reference sequence). V was clipped by 3 bases and J by 3 bases, with 9 bases between them. The CDR3 is made up of 13 amino acids. CDR3 amino acids: CAWSREDGNTIYF. The CDR3 nucleotides read TGTGCCTGGAGCCGGGAGGATGGAAACACCATATATTTT.

CDR3 bases: TGTGCCAGCTCACCACCTAGGACTAGCGGGGGGTACAATGAGCAGTTCTTC. Translation gives CASSPPRTSGGYNEQFF. The chain has TRBV18 and TRBJ2-1; TRBD2 agrees at 14 bases. J gave up 4 bases and V 0 bases, and 2 bases lay outside the gene matches. CDR3 length equals 17 residues. Per the germline V gene, CDR1 is KGHSH and CDR2 is LQKENI.